This T cell receptor (beta chain) was observed in a study of CD8 T cell repertoires and HIV-1 epitope variants. The CDR3 length is 13 residues. Germline CDR1 reads PRHDT; CDR2 reads FYEKMQ (reference sequence). Trimming removed 5 bases at V and 1 base at J, with 8 bases between. With respect to this clone: The antigen remains undetermined.

Study-level results: Nef KF9 drew about 5 clonotypes and HW9 one, without TAALDMSHF responses.

Some clones are missing from TCRdb's copy, which holds only in-frame ones; the method was immunoSEQ multiplex PCR. In the table there are about 5,000 clones, approximately 62% of which are singletons. The chain links TRBV13 to TRBJ2-5; D is unresolved. The sequenced material came from cultured CD8+ T cells derived from PBMCs. This receptor was identified in a male donor with HIV. CDR3 sequence: CASSPDPQETQYF. The CDR3, as DNA: TGTGCCAGCAGCCCCGACCCCCAAGAGACCCAGTACTTC.